This TCR beta chain was obtained from a study of blood T cell repertoires in COVID-19 (dated by TCRdb to 2020 to 2022). Regarding the complete study: Samples covering the acute and convalescent phases of COVID-19 were provided by collaborators in the United States, Italy and Spain. The material from the prospective study consisted of cDNA or gDNA derived from T cells, B-cell-depleted T cells, or PBMCs. The dataset comprised deeply sampled blood TCRbeta repertoires from subjects exposed to, actively infected with, or recovered from COVID-19. The repertoires were made available in a free public database intended to serve as a resource for research on the immune response to SARS-CoV-2. The samples were drawn from two sources: the first 160 participants of the ongoing ImmuneRACE study, and 1,000 to 1,500 subjects contributed by 6 global collaborators. Nearly every sample came with metadata listing a de-identified subject ID, COVID-19 status, age in years and sex. Where available, HLA class I and class II types were obtained from metadata supplied by the sample provider rather than from assay-based typing.

Broad study findings and their caveats: Clinical and demographic metadata were provided uncurated, with the amount varying by source and participant.

CDR1 and CDR2 were assigned from the germline V gene as SGHTA and FQGTGA. From the cysteine up to the phenylalanine, the CDR3 has a length of 17 residues. This entry keeps only the CDR3 DNA: 51 bases, framed from base 1. The germline ends are 17 bases apart after V is trimmed by 5 bases and J by 0 bases. In the prospective study, participants were roughly 18 to 100 years old, resided in 25 or so geographic areas of the United States, and were enrolled through a virtual design. To assign participants to cohorts, the prospective study relied on clinical history that participants themselves reported in a screening survey and a study questionnaire. Exposed participants were defined as having been in contact with someone with a PCR-confirmed or clinician-diagnosed COVID-19 case within 2 weeks of study entry. In the prospective study, mobile phlebotomists collected whole blood, serum and a nasopharyngeal or oropharyngeal swab from each participant. Participants in the prospective study had the option to provide additional blood draws and questionnaires over an approximately two-month period. Prospective study blood samples were shipped either frozen or at room temperature before DNA extraction.

This clone appeared a single time. Its binding antigen is unknown. No base quality values were provided; no much bigger clone lies one nucleotide off. TCRbeta CDR3 regions were amplified from genomic DNA using the immunoSEQ Assay, a bias-controlled multiplex PCR. The published analysis was carried out like this. The number of nucleated cells in each sample was estimated by amplification of reference gene primers within the assay. To quantify the absolute abundance of each unique TCRbeta CDR3 rearrangement, sequence reads were collapsed and filtered. For each sample, productive Simpson clonality was calculated as the square root of Simpson's diversity index across productive rearrangements. TCRdb re-hosts the immuneACCESS table, in-frame sequences only. Its copies lack some clones; in the studies checked, an unresolved V gene accounts for under half of them, and the cause for the rest is not known. From that table come the V and J calls and clone size; the DNA was used to work out D and trimming. The sample records 300,000 to 450,000 clones, 88% of which are singletons. About 0.94% of the sample is held by the ten biggest clonotypes.

Recombination linked TRBV7-3 to TRBJ2-1; a weak D assignment points to TRBD1 (6 bases agree). This TCR derives from a woman aged 25 to 45 who had been exposed to COVID-19. The material sequenced was PBMCs or T cells enriched from blood (not recorded which). The bases read TGTGCCAGCAGCCCAAGGACAGTTCCGAGCTCCTACAATGAGCAGTTCTTC. The translation is CASSPRTVPSSYNEQFF.